One and the same sample provided the 22 T cell receptor beta chains below, sequenced in a study of T-cell memory formation after mild COVID-19 listed by TCRdb under 2021. Library preparation employed 5' RACE. Data came from an Illumina NovaSeq 6000. TCRdb applied fastp at Q25 and MiXCR to the public reads, then kept only in-frame beta chains. Here each entry gathers all rows of one CDR3 protein and keeps the most common genes and DNA. This sample holds 50,000 or so distinct CDR3 sequences; around 9.7% were observed only once. In total, the top ten clones hold 10% to 15% of the sample. The specimen sequenced was PBMCs or a T cell subset sorted from them (not recorded which). Source of these receptors: an adult woman who had mild COVID-19 (a few samples of this study predate the infection). The sample titles of this study are shuffled in the database, so cell type and time point are left out; the donor was told from shared clones.

This chain links TRBV7-2 with TRBJ2-5; D call uncertain. This CDR3 region has 14 residues. From germline, CDR1 is SGHTA and CDR2 FQGNSA. Trimming removed 4 bases from V and 0 bases from J, with 9 bases in between. The CDR3 region is CASSSGVYQETQYF. CDR3 sequence (DNA): TGTGCCAGCAGCTCCGGAGTGTACCAAGAGACCCAGTACTTC.

In its sample, this clonotype was seen many times. The genes are TRBV2 and TRBJ2-3; 7 bases align to TRBD2. The V segment lost 6 bases and the J segment 1 base; nucleotides outside the gene matches: 4. Germline values: CDR1 SNHLY, CDR2 FYNNEI. The CDR3 contains 14 residues. The CDR3 sequence: CASSDRGGTDTQYF. The CDR3 DNA reads TGTGCCAGCAGCGACCGGGGGGGCACAGATACGCAGTATTTT.

This clonotype was seen many times. This rearrangement joins TRBV7-2 to TRBJ2-1; 10 positions agree with TRBD2. J lost 4 bases, V lost 1 base, and 7 bases had no gene match. This CDR3 region has 17 residues. Germline V gene lookup returns CDR1 SGHTA and CDR2 FQGNSA. CDR3 DNA sequence: TGTGCCAGCAGCTTAGTAGGTAGCGGGGGGCTTTACAATGAGCAGTTCTTC. Residues: CASSLVGSGGLYNEQFF.

This clonotype was observed a handful of times. The gene calls are TRBV13 and TRBJ2-2, with 15 positions matching TRBD2. The CDR3 loop spans 18 amino acids. V was pared by 4 bases and J by 0 bases, with 3 bases of the junction left unmatched. Germline V gives CDR1 PRHDT, CDR2 FYEKMQ (reference sequence). This CDR3 reads CASSWTSGRVANTGELFF. In DNA, the CDR3 is TGTGCCAGCAGCTGGACTAGCGGGAGGGTCGCGAACACCGGGGAGCTGTTTTTT.

This clonotype showed up just a few times. The chain couples TRBV6-5 to TRBJ2-5; D gene unclear. This CDR3 has 13 residues. CDR1 is MNHEY, CDR2 SVGAGI, per germline. Trimming took 2 bases from V and 4 from J, leaving 8 bases between them. The CDR3 nucleotides read TGTGCCAGCAGTTACACGGGTGTAGAGACCCAGTACTTC. This encodes CASSYTGVETQYF.

A few counts support this clonotype. The gene calls are TRBV4-2 and TRBJ2-1; 7 bases are a match to TRBD2. The CDR3 contains 17 residues. The junction had 11 bases not matched to a gene; V was cut back by 0 bases and J by 6 bases. Germline V lookup: CDR1 LGHNA, CDR2 YNFKEQ. The CDR3 DNA is TGTGCCAGCAGCCAAGATGGAGCGGGGTCCCCCGGCAATGAGCAGTTCTTC. This translates into CASSQDGAGSPGNEQFF.

The chain links TRBV11-2 to TRBJ1-1; no firm D call. CDR3 size: 15 residues. V was cut by 0 bases and J by 5 bases, with 13 bases left in between. Germline V gene lookup returns CDR1 SGHAT and CDR2 FQNNGV. The CDR3 protein is CASSLDRTGWTEAFF. CDR3 coding DNA: TGTGCCAGCAGCTTAGATCGCACGGGGTGGACTGAAGCTTTCTTT.

This clonotype was seen only a few times. The chain uses TRBV20-1 and TRBJ2-1; the D call may be TRBD1 or TRBD2 (5 bases each). CDR1 DFQATT and CDR2 SNEGSKA come from the germline V gene (reference sequence). Trimming left V 6 bases short and J 4 bases short, with 19 bases between. The CDR3 is 15 amino acids. The CDR3 DNA follows: TGCAGTGCCTCGGGGCAGCGACAGTCTTACAATGAGCAGTTCTTC. Translation: CSASGQRQSYNEQFF.

This clonotype has a count of ten or more. V and J are TRBV7-2 and TRBJ1-2; a weak D match, TRBD1 (6 bases). The V end lost 5 bases, the J end lost 0 bases, and 13 bases lay between the germline ends. This CDR3 is 15 amino acids long. Germline V gene sequence: CDR1 SGHTA, CDR2 FQGNSA. CDR3 in amino acids: CASSPQTGPNYGYTF. DNA of the CDR3: TGTGCCAGCAGCCCACAGACAGGCCCTAACTATGGCTACACCTTC. Full variable domain (missing parts from reference TRBV7-2 and TRBJ1-2): GAGVSQSPSNKVTEKGKDVELRCDPISGHTALYWYRQSLGQGLEFLIYFQGNSAPDKSGLPSDRFSAERTGGSVSTLTIQRTQQEDSAVYLCASSPQTGPNYGYTFGSGTRLTVV.

The J gene is TRBJ2-3, the V gene TRBV12-3 or TRBV12-4, with a weak D call TRBD2 (7 bases). Trimming left V 2 bases short and J 1 base short, with 13 bases between. CDR3 length equals 16 residues. The CDR3 reads CASSLTAGAGTDTQYF. Here the CDR3 DNA reads TGTGCCAGCAGTTTAACTGCGGGGGCGGGCACAGATACGCAGTATTTT.

Only a few counts were recorded for this clonotype. This sequence joins TRBV5-1 and TRBJ1-1; D is possibly TRBD1 (6 bases). The V and J ends lost 0 bases and 4 bases respectively, with 13 bases between them. The CDR3 has 15 amino acids. Germline CDR1 is SGHRS and CDR2 is YFSETQ. As DNA, the CDR3 is TGCGCCAGCAGCTTGGATGGGCAGGGGCCCACTGAAGCTTTCTTT. This sequence encodes CASSLDGQGPTEAFF.

This chain uses TRBV10-3 with TRBJ1-2; 9 bases are shared with TRBD1. Unmatched junction bases numbered 3, after V lost 3 bases and J lost 4 bases. This CDR3 contains 14 residues. CDR1 is ENHRY, CDR2 SYGVKD, per germline. The CDR3 sequence: CAISDPTGGYGYTF. In DNA form, the CDR3 reads TGTGCCATCAGTGATCCGACAGGGGGCTATGGCTACACCTTC.

This clonotype was found a few times. The chain uses TRBV7-2 and TRBJ2-1, with TRBD2 matching 13 bases. In germline, CDR1 is SGHTA, CDR2 FQGNSA. The CDR3 has 13 residues. Losses at the gene ends were 5 bases for V and 12 bases for J; bases not matched to a gene: 4. CDR3 sequence reads: CASSTGLAGWQFF. The CDR3 DNA is TGTGCCAGCAGCACGGGACTAGCGGGATGGCAGTTCTTC.

This clonotype has a count of ten or more. The rearrangement links TRBV7-8 to TRBJ2-3, with TRBD2 as a possible D gene (6 bases). Germline CDR1 reads SGHVS; CDR2 reads FQNEAQ. V dropped 4 bases and J dropped 1 base, with 15 bases sitting between them. There are 16 residues in the CDR3. The CDR3 DNA reads as TGTGCCAGCAGCTGGGACTCGCGGGTACGCACAGATACGCAGTATTTT. Translated, it gives CASSWDSRVRTDTQYF.

J is TRBJ2-6 and V is TRBV18; D unresolved. The CDR3 totals 16 residues. Germline loops: CDR1 KGHSH, CDR2 LQKENI. V was clipped by 2 bases and J by 2 bases, with 10 bases between them. CDR3 sequence (DNA): TGTGCCAGCTCACCAATGTGGGCGACTGGGGCCAACGTCCTGACTTTC. Encoded protein: CASSPMWATGANVLTF.

At least ten counts were recorded for this clonotype. The chain has TRBV5-4 and TRBJ2-7, with D possibly being TRBD1 (6 bases). The CDR3 is made up of 15 amino acids. V was cut by 3 bases and J by 6 bases, with 19 bases left in between. Germline V gene data show CDR1 as SGHNT and CDR2 as YYREEE (reference sequence). The CDR3, as DNA: TGTGCCAGCAGCTCCCTGGGGGCTCGGCCGTCCGAGCAGTACTTC. This gives the protein CASSSLGARPSEQYF. Full variable domain (outside the CDR3, taken from reference TRBV5-4 and TRBJ2-7): ETGVTQSPTHLIKTRGQQVTLRCSSQSGHNTVSWYQQALGQGPQFIFQYYREEENGRGNFPPRFSGLQFPNYSSELNVNALELDDSALYLCASSSLGARPSEQYFGPGTRLTVT.

This chain connects TRBV5-8 to TRBJ2-5, with D unclear. Trimming removed 0 bases from V and 3 bases from J, with 9 bases in between. CDR3 length: 14 amino acids. Germline CDR1 SGHTS, CDR2 YDEGEE. This CDR3 reads CASSLAHAKETQYF. CDR3 DNA sequence: TGTGCCAGCAGCTTGGCACACGCAAAAGAGACCCAGTACTTC.

This clonotype was observed at least ten times. The CDR3 DNA reads as TGTGCCAGCTCACCGAGCGGGAGGGCCCACGAGCAGTACTTC. Protein: CASSPSGRAHEQYF. The gene calls are TRBV18 and TRBJ2-7; 10 nucleotides match TRBD2. CDR3 length: 14 amino acids. The J segment lost 5 bases and the V segment lost 3 bases, leaving 4 bases of the junction unmatched. Looked up from germline, CDR1 is KGHSH and CDR2 is LQKENI.

This clonotype showed up just a few times. The chain has TRBV7-9 and TRBJ2-1; either TRBD1 or TRBD2 may fit D (5 bases each). V was trimmed by 5 bases and J by 5 bases, leaving 16 bases between them. CDR1 is SEHNR, CDR2 FQNEAQ, per germline (reference sequence). The CDR3 spans 15 residues. The CDR3: CASSLTGTDNNEQFF. The CDR3 DNA reads as TGTGCCAGCAGCCTAACCGGGACGGATAACAATGAGCAGTTCTTC.

On this clonotype itself: In this CDR3 the conserved last residue, phenylalanine or tryptophan, is missing, so a read error is likely. The DNA is omitted, as the CDR3 cannot be located on it reliably, and the CDR3 follows TCRdb's listing. V is TRBV5-1 and J is TRBJ1-6. The CDR3 length is 17 residues, termini included. In germline, CDR1 is SGHRS, CDR2 YFSETQ. The CDR3: CASSLEPLSSYNSPLHC.

This clonotype was seen a handful of times. The CDR3 DNA is TGCGCCAGCAGTGAAGAGACCATAGCGGGAGCTGGAAATGAGCAGTTCTTC. It is translated as CASSEETIAGAGNEQFF. The chain is built from TRBV5-1 and TRBJ2-1; 9 nucleotides line up with TRBD2. This CDR3 contains 17 residues. Looked up from germline, CDR1 is SGHRS and CDR2 is YFSETQ. V shed 5 bases, J shed 7 bases, and the junction held 16 bases outside the gene matches.

This clonotype was picked up a small number of times. The V gene is TRBV12-3 or TRBV12-4, the J gene TRBJ1-5, with D tentatively TRBD1 (6 bases). The CDR3 covers 13 residues. V lost 7 bases and J lost 11, with 18 bases in between. The CDR3 loop reads CASNSGQFTAQHF. In nucleotides, the CDR3 is TGTGCCAGCAACTCCGGACAGTTCACGGCCCAGCATTTT.